These 30 T cell receptor beta chains share one sample of origin, sequenced in a study of T-cell memory formation after mild COVID-19. TCRdb reprocessed the 5' RACE reads via MiXCR and lists one record per CDR3 protein. In the table there are a few hundred thousand distinct CDR3 sequences, roughly 8% of which are singletons. Input material: PBMCs or a T cell subset sorted from them (not recorded which). These receptors were taken from a young man who had mild COVID-19 (a few samples of this study predate the infection). Cell type and time point are not known.

This sequence joins TRBV6-2 or TRBV6-3 and TRBJ1-1; 9 nucleotides align to TRBD1. Germline-derived CDR1 and CDR2 are MNHEY and SVGEGT. V shed 6 bases and J 2 bases; nucleotides not matched to a gene: 10. The CDR3 loop spans 16 amino acids. CDR3 amino acids: CASRINATGGNTEAFF. CDR3 DNA: TGTGCCAGCAGGATCAACGCGACAGGGGGAAACACTGAAGCTTTCTTT.

The chain recombines TRBV28 with TRBJ2-5; weak D call: TRBD2 (5 bases). From germline, CDR1 is MDHEN and CDR2 SYDVKM. The CDR3 extends over 13 amino acids. V shed 6 bases and J shed 4 bases, with 12 bases lying between them. The CDR3 DNA sequence: TGTGCCAGCAGCCGGGGATGGGGAGAGACCCAGTACTTC. Protein: CASSRGWGETQYF.

This clonotype came up a few times. The chain couples TRBV24-1 to TRBJ2-5; D might be TRBD1 or TRBD2, each matching 6 bases. The CDR3 runs to 14 residues. The germline V and J ends were trimmed by 6 bases and 1 base, with 11 bases remaining between them. Germline V gives CDR1 KGHDR, CDR2 SFDVKD. The CDR3 spells CATSPRGPQETQYF. In DNA form, the CDR3 reads TGTGCCACCAGTCCCCGGGGGCCCCAAGAGACCCAGTACTTC.

The V gene is TRBV5-1, the J gene TRBJ2-1; D possibly corresponds to TRBD2 (5 bases). Germline assignment: CDR1 SGHRS and CDR2 YFSETQ. The V end lost 2 bases, the J end lost 8 bases, and 14 bases lay between the germline ends. The CDR3 is 14 residues long. CDR3 loop: CASSLMYGNYEQFF. CDR3 nucleotide sequence: TGCGCCAGCAGCTTAATGTACGGGAACTATGAGCAGTTCTTC.

The chain links TRBV6-5 to TRBJ2-1; weak D call: TRBD1 (5 bases). Germline V lookup: CDR1 MNHEY, CDR2 SVGAGI. The germline V and J ends were trimmed by 5 bases and 6 bases, with 8 bases remaining between them. CDR3 length: 12 residues. The CDR3 DNA reads as TGTGCCAGCAGTCAGGGTACCAATGAGCAGTTCTTC. This codes for CASSQGTNEQFF.

This clonotype showed up just a few times. The chain joins TRBV27 to TRBJ2-5; perhaps TRBD2 as D (6 bases). The CDR3 has 15 residues. V lost 6 bases to trimming and J lost 5 bases, with 19 bases between them. CDR1 and CDR2 from the germline V gene are MNHEY and SMNVEV (reference sequence). In DNA, the CDR3 is TGTGCCAGCAGCCTGACCCCCCCGGGAGCGGAGACCCAGTACTTC. It translates to CASSLTPPGAETQYF.

This clonotype was seen a handful of times. The rearrangement links TRBV10-3 to TRBJ2-7, with 12 nucleotides matching TRBD2. The CDR3 consists of 15 residues. V was pared by 2 bases and J by 5 bases, with 4 bases of the junction left unmatched. Germline V CDR1 and CDR2: ENHRY, SYGVKD. The CDR3 DNA reads as TGTGCCATCAGTGAGACAGGACTAGCGGGGAACGAGCAGTACTTC. This encodes CAISETGLAGNEQYF.

The sample holds many counts of this clonotype. The chain uses TRBV3-1 and TRBJ2-3, with D uncertain. V lost 3 bases and J lost 6, with 7 bases in between. The CDR3 covers 12 residues. CDR1 is LGHDT and CDR2 is YNNKEL in the germline V gene (reference sequence). This chain's CDR3 is CASSHGKDTQYF. The DNA for the CDR3 is TGTGCCAGCAGCCATGGCAAGGATACGCAGTATTTT.

This clonotype was seen a few times. The CDR3 region is CAWSLKGIGTQYF. The DNA for the CDR3 is TGTGCCTGGAGTCTCAAGGGTATTGGGACCCAGTACTTC. V and J are TRBV30 and TRBJ2-5; D unresolved. This CDR3 is 13 amino acids long. Germline V gives CDR1 GTSNPN, CDR2 SVGIG (reference sequence). V lost 2 bases, J lost 7 bases, and 14 bases lay in between.

At least ten counts were recorded for this clonotype. V gene TRBV6-2 or TRBV6-3 combines with J gene TRBJ1-3; a weak D match, TRBD1 (5 bases). Trimming cost V 6 bases and J 0 bases, with 9 bases left between them. The CDR3 consists of 14 residues. Per germline, CDR1 MNHEY and CDR2 SVGEGT. CDR3 residues: CASRPDNSGNTIYF. DNA for the CDR3: TGTGCCAGCAGACCGGACAACTCTGGAAACACCATATATTTT.

The V gene is TRBV5-1, the J gene TRBJ1-1, with D maybe TRBD1 (5 bases). The CDR3 loop spans 16 amino acids. Germline V gene lookup returns CDR1 SGHRS and CDR2 YFSETQ. Trimming took 2 bases from V and 0 from J, leaving 14 bases between them. DNA for the CDR3: TGCGCCAGCAGCTTTTCTTCCGGGGGAATGAACACTGAAGCTTTCTTT. It yields the protein CASSFSSGGMNTEAFF.

The table lists this clonotype with many counts. This CDR3 is CASSLFFQLNTEAFF. CDR3 nucleotides: TGCGCCAGCAGCCTTTTCTTTCAATTGAACACTGAAGCTTTCTTT. This sequence joins TRBV5-1 and TRBJ1-1; D call uncertain. V shed 4 bases and J shed 0 bases, with 13 bases lying between them. This CDR3 has 15 amino acids. In germline, CDR1 is SGHRS, CDR2 YFSETQ.

This clonotype was seen repeatedly, ten times or more. The chain is built from TRBV5-1 and TRBJ2-7; D possibly matches TRBD1 or TRBD2 (5 bases each). Trimming shortened V by 4 bases and J by 4 bases, and 21 bases separated the two germline ends. Germline V gene lookup returns CDR1 SGHRS and CDR2 YFSETQ. There are 16 residues in the CDR3. DNA of the CDR3: TGCGCCAGCAGCCCCGGGACCCTTGTCGGGAATTACGAGCAGTACGTC. Translated: CASSPGTLVGNYEQYV.

This chain joins TRBV11-2 and TRBJ2-3; D is possibly TRBD2 (6 bases). The CDR3 is 12 amino acids. V dropped 8 bases and J dropped 6 bases, with 12 bases sitting between them. Per germline, CDR1 SGHAT and CDR2 FQNNGV. CDR3 region: CASSGVGDTQYF. The CDR3 bases are TGTGCCAGCTCGGGGGTGGGGGATACGCAGTATTTT.

This chain joins TRBV29-1 and TRBJ2-6; 10 nucleotides agree with TRBD1. Germline CDR1 SQVTM, CDR2 ANQGSEA. With V trimmed by 4 bases and J by 0 bases, 9 bases remained unmatched. This CDR3 has 18 amino acids. The CDR3 nucleotides are TGCAGCGTTGTAGCTAGGGGGACAGGGGTCTCTGGGGCCAACGTCCTGACTTTC. It translates to CSVVARGTGVSGANVLTF.

This clonotype was picked up a small number of times. Written as DNA, the CDR3 is TGTGCCAGCGAGGTGGCGGGGGGACACACTGAAGCTTTCTTT. This encodes CASEVAGGHTEAFF. The chain joins TRBV2 to TRBJ1-1; a weak D match, TRBD1 (5 bases). V lost 8 bases and J lost 3, with 16 bases in between. This CDR3 has 14 amino acids. Germline lookup yields CDR1 SNHLY and CDR2 FYNNEI.

In this sample, this clonotype turned up many times. The chain has TRBV7-8 and TRBJ2-3; 7 positions agree with TRBD2. CDR1 and CDR2 from the germline V gene are SGHVS and FQNEAQ. The CDR3 is 12 amino acids. V lost 7 bases, J lost 5 bases, and 3 bases stayed unmatched. The CDR3 here is CASMGGGDTQYF. The CDR3 nucleotides read TGTGCCAGCATGGGGGGGGGAGATACGCAGTATTTT.

The V gene is TRBV30, the J gene TRBJ2-7; D is possibly TRBD1 or TRBD2 (5 bases each). The germline V and J ends were trimmed by 0 bases and 7 bases, with 7 bases remaining between them. Germline-derived CDR1 and CDR2 are GTSNPN and SVGIG (reference sequence). The CDR3 consists of 11 residues. DNA of the CDR3: TGTGCCTGGAGTGTATGGGGGGAGCAGTACTTC. Residues: CAWSVWGEQYF.

The rearrangement joins TRBV4-1 to TRBJ1-3, with 7 bases that match TRBD1. CDR3 length: 19 amino acids. V lost 4 bases, J lost 0 bases, and 15 bases stayed unmatched. The germline CDR1 and CDR2 sequences are MGHRA and YSYEKL. As DNA, the CDR3 is TGCGCCAGCAGCCCGAAAACGTTCGGACAGGCAAACTCTGGAAACACCATATATTTT. Translation: CASSPKTFGQANSGNTIYF.

This clonotype occurred many times. V is TRBV7-9 and J is TRBJ2-7; D not certain. The germline CDR1 and CDR2 sequences are SEHNR and FQNEAQ (reference sequence). CDR3 length: 11 amino acids. The ends were cut back, 3 bases at V and 6 bases at J, with 6 bases in the middle. The CDR3 loop reads CASSFGLEQYF. CDR3 DNA sequence: TGTGCCAGCAGCTTTGGGCTCGAGCAGTACTTC.

The V call is TRBV6-5, the J call TRBJ2-7; D is perhaps TRBD1 (5 bases). Trimming took off 6 bases at V and 0 bases at J, with 15 bases between the two ends. This CDR3 has 15 amino acids. Looked up from germline, CDR1 is MNHEY and CDR2 is SVGAGI. The CDR3 loop is CASRTGHSSSYEQYV. The DNA for the CDR3 is TGTGCCAGCAGGACCGGACACTCTAGCTCCTACGAGCAGTACGTC.

This clonotype has more than one count but fewer than ten. The gene calls are TRBV5-1 and TRBJ2-7, with TRBD1 identical over 12 bases. There are 14 residues in the CDR3. Trimming removed 4 bases from V and 5 bases from J; junction bases left unmatched: 4. Germline V lookup: CDR1 SGHRS, CDR2 YFSETQ. The CDR3 protein is CASSDRDRGHEQYF. In nucleotides, the CDR3 is TGCGCCAGCAGCGACCGGGACAGGGGGCACGAGCAGTACTTC. The full variable domain, rest sourced from reference TRBV5-1 and TRBJ2-7, is KAGVTQTPRYLIKTRGQQVTLSCSPISGHRSVSWYQQTPGQGLQFLFEYFSETQRNKGNFPGRFSGRQFSNSRSEMNVSTLELGDSALYLCASSDRDRGHEQYFGPGTRLTVT.

A word on this clonotype: A read error may be the cause here, since a much bigger clone is one base away. The V call is TRBV12-3 or TRBV12-4, the J call TRBJ2-6, with D perhaps TRBD2 (6 bases). CDR3 length: 16 amino acids. DNA for the CDR3: TGTGTCAGCAGTCCCCGGAGGGGATTTGGGGCCAACGTCCTGACTTTC. Translation gives CVSSPRRGFGANVLTF.

This clonotype turned up a few times. V usage is TRBV11-2 and J usage is TRBJ2-3; 11 nucleotides align to TRBD2. Germline loops: CDR1 SGHAT, CDR2 FQNNGV. CDR3 size: 20 residues. Trimming cost V 3 bases and J 0 bases; bases outside gene matches: 14. CDR3 nucleotide sequence: TGTGCCAGCAGCTTCCGCCTTTCACCGGGACTAGCGGAGAGCACAGATACGCAGTATTTT. Its translation is CASSFRLSPGLAESTDTQYF.

This clonotype was seen a few times. V and J are TRBV6-6 and TRBJ1-2, with a tentative D call TRBD1 (5 bases). The germline gives CDR1 MNHNY, CDR2 SVGAGI (reference sequence). The CDR3 has 14 amino acids. The V end was cut by 6 bases, the J end by 7 bases, with 18 bases between. The CDR3 is CASRPSGPRIGYTF. In nucleotides, the CDR3 is TGTGCCAGCAGACCCTCGGGACCTAGAATTGGCTACACCTTC.

The rearrangement joins TRBV5-1 to TRBJ2-2; no clear D. CDR3 length: 13 amino acids. V gave up 4 bases and J gave up 1 base, with 5 bases separating them. Germline-derived CDR1 and CDR2 are SGHRS and YFSETQ. The chain's CDR3 is CASSEMNTGELFF. The CDR3 coding sequence is TGCGCCAGCAGCGAGATGAACACCGGGGAGCTGTTTTTT.

In its sample, this clonotype was seen a few times. The CDR3 region is CASSPPRPEAFF. Here the CDR3 DNA reads TGTGCCAGCAGCCCCCCCCGGCCTGAAGCTTTCTTT. The chain combines TRBV7-9 with TRBJ1-1; D is ambiguous. The CDR3 sequence is 12 residues long. The V gene's germline CDR1 is SEHNR and CDR2 FQNEAQ (reference sequence). Trimming removed 5 bases from V and 6 bases from J, with 10 bases in between.

This clonotype has only a few counts. V usage is TRBV2 and J usage is TRBJ1-6; D is ambiguous. V gave up 1 base and J gave up 2 bases, with 6 bases separating them. This CDR3 spans 15 amino acids. CDR1 SNHLY and CDR2 FYNNEI come from the germline V gene. The CDR3 DNA reads as TGTGCCAGCAGTGAAGTAGAAACCTATAATTCACCCCTCCACTTT. Protein product: CASSEVETYNSPLHF.

This clonotype appeared many times. The chain recombines TRBV7-2 with TRBJ2-3; no clear D gene. There are 14 residues in the CDR3. CDR1 is SGHTA, CDR2 FQGNSA, per germline. V lost 5 bases and J lost 2, with 11 bases in between. In DNA form, the CDR3 reads TGTGCCAGCAGCATCAGCGCCTCCACAGATACGCAGTATTTT. Translation: CASSISASTDTQYF.

This clonotype was counted a few times. The chain is built from TRBV7-9 and TRBJ2-7; D gene ambiguous. Germline assignment: CDR1 SEHNR and CDR2 FQNEAQ (reference sequence). CDR3 length equals 11 residues. V was cut by 3 bases and J by 6 bases, with 6 bases left in between. In DNA, the CDR3 is TGTGCCAGCAGCTTGTACAGCGAGCAGTACTTC. Translated, it gives CASSLYSEQYF.